A selection of T cell receptor beta chains follows, all from one sample in a study of OX40 agonist ivuxolimab in advanced cancers. The repertoire was sequenced with immunoSEQ multiplex PCR; TCRdb's copy has only in-frame clones and lacks some. Of about 84,000 clones listed, 89% are singletons. Sequenced material: CD4+ or CD8+ T cells sorted from blood, taken in a trial of the OX40 agonist ivuxolimab. These receptors were collected from an adult with an advanced solid tumor such as melanoma, head and neck, liver or kidney cancer. Both conserved end residues are part of each CDR3. The D gene is left open where the match is weak. Rows give clone size only sometimes, using once, few, many, or a class for an expanded clone.

D	V	J	size	DNA	CDR3
.	TRBV29-1	TRBJ1-2	.	TGCAGCGTTGATCCCATGGGGCGGGGCTACACCTTC	CSVDPMGRGYTF
TRBD1	TRBV5-4	TRBJ2-7	.	TGTGCCAGCAGCATCACCGGGACAGGGGACTACGAGCAGTACTTC	CASSITGTGDYEQYF
TRBD1	TRBV7-3	TRBJ2-1	.	TGTGCCAGCAGTGAGGGGACAGCAAGCAATGAGCAGTTCTTC	CASSEGTASNEQFF
.	TRBV5-1	TRBJ1-2	.	TGCGCCAGCAGCTTGGAGGTTTTCAGCAACTATGGCTACACCTTC	CASSLEVFSNYGYTF
TRBD1	TRBV28	TRBJ1-2	few	TGTGCCAGCAGTACGACAGGGACGGCTAACTATGGCTACACCTTC	CASSTTGTANYGYTF
.	TRBV14	TRBJ2-7	.	TGTGCCAGCAGCCTTTATGGACACCCCTCCTACGAGCAGTACTTC	CASSLYGHPSYEQYF
TRBD1	TRBV2	TRBJ2-7	.	TGTGCCAGCACCGGACAGGGGGCGAGATACGAGCAGTACTTC	CASTGQGARYEQYF
TRBD2	TRBV2	TRBJ2-7	.	TGTGCCAGCACTGGGAGGGGCGAGCAGTACTTC	CASTGRGEQYF
.	TRBV7-2	TRBJ2-7	once	TGTGCCAGCAGCTTAGGTGGGGGCCGCGAGCAGTACTTC	CASSLGGGREQYF
TRBD2	TRBV5-4	TRBJ2-5	.	TGTGCCAGCAGCTTGGCGGGGACTAGTGGAGAGACCCAGTACTTC	CASSLAGTSGETQYF
TRBD2	TRBV9	TRBJ2-3	.	TGTGCCAGCAGCGCCGGGACTAGCGGGAGTTCGGCAGATACGCAGTATTTT	CASSAGTSGSSADTQYF
.	TRBV5-4	TRBJ2-5	.	TGTGCCAGCAGCTTGGGCGGGGCTAACCAAGAGACCCAGTACTTC	CASSLGGANQETQYF
TRBD2	TRBV28	TRBJ2-3	.	TGTGCCAGCAGCCAAATAGCGGGAGGAGTCACAGATACGCAGTATTTT	CASSQIAGGVTDTQYF
TRBD2	TRBV6-4	TRBJ2-1	.	TGTGCCAGCAGTTTATTAGCGGGGAATTACAATGAGCAGTTCTTC	CASSLLAGNYNEQFF
.	TRBV19	TRBJ2-6	.	TGTGCCAGTAGTACAGGGCCAGGGGCCAACGTCCTGACTTTC	CASSTGPGANVLTF
TRBD2	TRBV29-1	TRBJ2-5	.	TGCAGCTTGGGACTAGTTAAAGAGACCCAGTACTTC	CSLGLVKETQYF
TRBD2	TRBV7-3	TRBJ2-2	once	TGTGCCAGCAGCTTAAGGTTTCCGCGGGGGTCAGACACCGGGGAGCTGTTTTTT	CASSLRFPRGSDTGELFF
.	TRBV2	TRBJ2-1	.	TGTGCCAGCAGTCTGCGGCTGGACTACAATGAGCAGTTCTTC	CASSLRLDYNEQFF
.	TRBV5-4	TRBJ2-7	.	TGTGCCAGCAGCTTAAAGGGGTCCTACGAGCAGTACTTC	CASSLKGSYEQYF
TRBD2	TRBV5-1	TRBJ2-3	.	TGCGCCAGCAGCTTGAGTAGCGGGAGGGCCGGTAATACGCAGTATTTT	CASSLSSGRAGNTQYF
TRBD1	TRBV25-1	TRBJ1-1	.	TGTGCCAGCAGTGGGACAGGAGTTGACACTGAAGCTTTCTTT	CASSGTGVDTEAFF
.	TRBV7-6	TRBJ1-2	.	TGTGCCAGCAGTCGCTCGGAGAACTATGGCTACACCTTC	CASSRSENYGYTF
.	TRBV19	TRBJ2-3	.	TGTGCCAGTAGTATAATCCGCGTTAGGGCAGGATACACAGATACGCAGTATTTT	CASSIIRVRAGYTDTQYF
TRBD2	TRBV28	TRBJ2-3	.	TGTGCCAGCAGTCTCCTTTCCGGGGGGGCCACAGATACGCAGTATTTT	CASSLLSGGATDTQYF
.	TRBV5-1	TRBJ1-5	.	TGCGCCAGCAGCACAGGGACCCTCGGTCAGCCCCAGCATTTT	CASSTGTLGQPQHF
.	TRBV18	TRBJ2-6	.	TGTGCCAGCTCACCACCGGGAAGTGGGGCCAACGTCCTGACTTTC	CASSPPGSGANVLTF
TRBD2	TRBV5-1	TRBJ2-5	.	TGCGCCAGCAGTCTGGGAGTCGTTCTAGCGGGCCCCGAGACCCAGTACTTC	CASSLGVVLAGPETQYF
.	TRBV9	TRBJ2-4	.	TGTGCCAGCAGCGAGAGACCGCATGGAAACATTCAGTACTTC	CASSERPHGNIQYF
.	TRBV19	TRBJ1-6	once	TGTGCCAGCAAACAGGAAAGGGTAGGATCACCCCTCCACTTT	CASKQERVGSPLHF
TRBD1	TRBV11-2	TRBJ2-2	.	TGTGCCAGCAGCTGGGACAGGGAGATGAACACCGGGGAGCTGTTTTTT	CASSWDREMNTGELFF
.	TRBV7-3	TRBJ2-3	.	TGTGCCAGCAGCCGAGGGGGGAGTATGACAGATACGCAGTATTTT	CASSRGGSMTDTQYF
TRBD1	TRBV19	TRBJ1-3	few	TGTGCCAGTAGCGACAGGGGAACTGGAAACACCATATATTTT	CASSDRGTGNTIYF
TRBD2	TRBV18	TRBJ2-3	.	TGTGCCAGCTCACGATATAGCGGGGGAGGCACAGATACGCAGTATTTT	CASSRYSGGGTDTQYF
.	TRBV28	TRBJ1-2	.	TGTGCCAGCAGTTCCCGGAGGGAGTATGACTTC	CASSSRREYDF
.	TRBV27	TRBJ2-3	.	TGTGCCAGCAGCGGTCGCTGGCCCAGCACAGATACGCAGTATTTT	CASSGRWPSTDTQYF
.	TRBV5-1	TRBJ1-3	.	TGCGCCAGCAGCTCCGAGATACGCTCTGGAAACACCATATATTTT	CASSSEIRSGNTIYF
.	TRBV18	TRBJ1-4	once	TGTGCCAGCTCACCACCGGACGGTAATGAAAAACTGTTTTTT	CASSPPDGNEKLFF
.	TRBV9	TRBJ2-2	.	TGTGCCAGCAGCGTAGCGGGTAGCGCGTCCGGGGAGCTGTTTTTT	CASSVAGSASGELFF
TRBD1	TRBV10-3	TRBJ1-1	.	TGTGCCATCAAAGACAGGGAGAATTCTAATACTGAAGCTTTCTTT	CAIKDRENSNTEAFF
.	TRBV28	TRBJ2-7	.	TGTGCCAGCAGTTTCCCGGTACAGTGGAGCTCCTACGAGCAGTACTTC	CASSFPVQWSSYEQYF
TRBD2	TRBV7-6	TRBJ2-1	.	TGTGCCAGCAGTGTCGCGCTAGCGGATTACAATGAGCAGTTCTTC	CASSVALADYNEQFF
.	TRBV28	TRBJ1-2	.	TGTGCCAGCAGTCTCCGATCTGGCGGGAGAGCTAACTATGGCTACACCTTC	CASSLRSGGRANYGYTF
TRBD1	TRBV28	TRBJ1-4	.	TGTGCCAGCAGTTCGATGCGCAGGGGGCGACCAACTAATGAAAAACTGTTTTTT	CASSSMRRGRPTNEKLFF
.	TRBV28	TRBJ1-5	once	TGTGCCAGCAGTTTATCTTGGCAACGCGCAAATCAGCCCCAGCATTTT	CASSLSWQRANQPQHF
.	TRBV5-4	TRBJ2-3	.	TGTGCCAGCAGCTCTGGATCCTCTTTGGGAGATACGCAGTATTTT	CASSSGSSLGDTQYF
TRBD1	TRBV25-1	TRBJ1-4	.	TGTGCCAGCAGTGAAGGTCAGGGGGCGGAAAAACTGTTTTTT	CASSEGQGAEKLFF
.	TRBV4-2	TRBJ1-4	.	TGTGCCAGCAGCCCCGGGACTAGGGGTGAAAAACTGTTTTTT	CASSPGTRGEKLFF
.	TRBV6-6	TRBJ1-4	.	TGTGCCAGCAGTCCCATCAGCGGTGAAAAACTGTTTTTT	CASSPISGEKLFF
TRBD1	TRBV2	TRBJ1-6	.	TGTGCCAGCAGTCCTGAACAGGGGTTTCTCGGGTCACCCCTCCACTTT	CASSPEQGFLGSPLHF
.	TRBV28	TRBJ1-2	.	TGTGCCAGCAGTTTCTACCGACAATCCGGCTACACCTTC	CASSFYRQSGYTF